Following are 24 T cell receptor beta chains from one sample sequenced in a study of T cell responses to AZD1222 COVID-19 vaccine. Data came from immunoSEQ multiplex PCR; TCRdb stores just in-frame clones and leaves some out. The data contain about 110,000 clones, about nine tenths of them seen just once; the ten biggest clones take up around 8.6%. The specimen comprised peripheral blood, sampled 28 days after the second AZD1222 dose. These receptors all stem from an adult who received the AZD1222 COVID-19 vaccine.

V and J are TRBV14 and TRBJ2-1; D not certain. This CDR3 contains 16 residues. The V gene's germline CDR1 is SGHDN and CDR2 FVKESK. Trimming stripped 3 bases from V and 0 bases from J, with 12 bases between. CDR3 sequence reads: CASSHTWASSYNEQFF. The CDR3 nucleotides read TGTGCCAGCAGCCACACTTGGGCCAGCTCCTACAATGAGCAGTTCTTC.

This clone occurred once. CDR3 DNA: TGTGCCATCAGTGAGGTCGGACCAGGGAGTCCCACTGAAGCTTTCTTT. It translates to CAISEVGPGSPTEAFF. This rearrangement joins TRBV10-3 to TRBJ1-1; D may be TRBD1 (5 bases). This CDR3 region has 16 residues. Germline assignment: CDR1 ENHRY and CDR2 SYGVKD. With 2 bases removed from V and 4 bases from J, the gap between germline ends came to 17 bases.

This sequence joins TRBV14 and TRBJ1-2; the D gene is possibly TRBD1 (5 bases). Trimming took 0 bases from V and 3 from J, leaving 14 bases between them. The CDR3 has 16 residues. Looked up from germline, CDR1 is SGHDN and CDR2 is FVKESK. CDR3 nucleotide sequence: TGTGCCAGCAGCCAAGATCTCGGGTTGGGGGACTATGGCTACACCTTC. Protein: CASSQDLGLGDYGYTF.

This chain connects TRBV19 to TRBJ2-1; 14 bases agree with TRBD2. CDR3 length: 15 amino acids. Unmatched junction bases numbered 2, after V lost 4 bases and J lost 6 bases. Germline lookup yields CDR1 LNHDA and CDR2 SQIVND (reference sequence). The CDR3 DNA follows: TGTGCCAGTAGTACGGGACTAGCGGGAGTCAATGAGCAGTTCTTC. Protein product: CASSTGLAGVNEQFF.

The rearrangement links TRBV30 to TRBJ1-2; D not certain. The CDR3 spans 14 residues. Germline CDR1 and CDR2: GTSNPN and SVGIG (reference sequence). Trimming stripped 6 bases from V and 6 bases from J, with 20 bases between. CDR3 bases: TGTGCCTGCGTGTCGCGGACGGCTCCTGATGGCTACACCTTC. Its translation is CACVSRTAPDGYTF.

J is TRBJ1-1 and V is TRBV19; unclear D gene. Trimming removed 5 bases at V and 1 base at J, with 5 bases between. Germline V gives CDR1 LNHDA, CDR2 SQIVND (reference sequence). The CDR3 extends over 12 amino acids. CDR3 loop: CASSLRNTEAFF. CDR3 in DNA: TGTGCCAGTAGTTTAAGGAACACTGAAGCTTTCTTT.

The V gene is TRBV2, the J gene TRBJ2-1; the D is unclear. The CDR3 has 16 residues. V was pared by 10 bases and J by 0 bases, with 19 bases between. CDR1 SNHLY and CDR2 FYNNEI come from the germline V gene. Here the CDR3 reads CATALGFDLSYNEQFF. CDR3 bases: TGTGCCACTGCCCTCGGATTTGACCTCTCCTACAATGAGCAGTTCTTC.

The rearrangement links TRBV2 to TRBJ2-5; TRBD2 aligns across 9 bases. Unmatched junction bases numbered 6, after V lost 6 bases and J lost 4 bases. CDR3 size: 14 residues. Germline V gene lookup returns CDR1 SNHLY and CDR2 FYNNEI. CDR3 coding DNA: TGTGCCAGCAGGGGCGGGGGGGCCGTAGAGACCCAGTACTTC. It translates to CASRGGGAVETQYF.

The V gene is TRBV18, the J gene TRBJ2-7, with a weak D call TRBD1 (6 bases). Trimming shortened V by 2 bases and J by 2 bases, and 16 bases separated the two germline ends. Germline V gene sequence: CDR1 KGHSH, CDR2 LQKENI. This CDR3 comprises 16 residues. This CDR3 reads CASSPGGRATPYEQYF. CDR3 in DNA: TGTGCCAGCTCACCAGGGGGCAGGGCCACGCCCTACGAGCAGTACTTC.

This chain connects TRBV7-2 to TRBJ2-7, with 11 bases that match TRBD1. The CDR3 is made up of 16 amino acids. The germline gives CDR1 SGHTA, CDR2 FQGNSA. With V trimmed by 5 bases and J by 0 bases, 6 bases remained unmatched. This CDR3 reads CASSQVGTGGSYEQYF. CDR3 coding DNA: TGTGCCAGCAGCCAAGTGGGGACAGGGGGCTCCTACGAGCAGTACTTC.

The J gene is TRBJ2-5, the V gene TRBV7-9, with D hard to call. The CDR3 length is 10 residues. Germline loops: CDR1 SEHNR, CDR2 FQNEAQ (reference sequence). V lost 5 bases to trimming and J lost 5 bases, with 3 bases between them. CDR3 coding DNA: TGTGCCAGCAGCCGGGAGACCCAGTACTTC. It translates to CASSRETQYF. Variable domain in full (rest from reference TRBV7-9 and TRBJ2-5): DTGVSQNPRHKITKRGQNVTFRCDPISEHNRLYWYRQTLGQGPEFLTYFQNEAQLEKSRLLSDRFSAERPKGSFSTLEIQRTEQGDSAMYLCASSRETQYFGPGTRLLVL.

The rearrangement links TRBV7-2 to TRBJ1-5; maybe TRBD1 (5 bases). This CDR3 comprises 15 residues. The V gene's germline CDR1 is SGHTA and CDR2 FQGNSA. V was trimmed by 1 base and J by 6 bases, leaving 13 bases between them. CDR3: CASSLDRSDSQPQHF. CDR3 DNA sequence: TGTGCCAGCAGCTTAGATAGGTCAGACAGTCAGCCCCAGCATTTT.

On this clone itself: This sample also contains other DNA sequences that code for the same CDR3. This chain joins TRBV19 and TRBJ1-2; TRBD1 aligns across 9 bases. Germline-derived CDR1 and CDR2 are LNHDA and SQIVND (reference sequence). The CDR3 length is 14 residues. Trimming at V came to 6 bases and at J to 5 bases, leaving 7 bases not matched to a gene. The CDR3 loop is CASSPGQGNYGYTF. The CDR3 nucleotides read TGTGCCAGTAGCCCGGGACAGGGTAATTATGGCTACACCTTC.

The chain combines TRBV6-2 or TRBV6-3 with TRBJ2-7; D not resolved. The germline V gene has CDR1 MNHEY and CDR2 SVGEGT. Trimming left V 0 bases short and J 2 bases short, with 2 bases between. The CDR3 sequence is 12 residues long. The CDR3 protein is CASSYSTYEQYF. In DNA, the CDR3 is TGTGCCAGCAGTTACTCGACCTACGAGCAGTACTTC.

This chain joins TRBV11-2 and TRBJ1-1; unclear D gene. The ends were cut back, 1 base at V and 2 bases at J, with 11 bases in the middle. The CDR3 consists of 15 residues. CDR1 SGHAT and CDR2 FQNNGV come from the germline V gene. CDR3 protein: CASSLGATVNTEAFF. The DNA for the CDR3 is TGTGCCAGCAGCTTAGGGGCCACAGTTAACACTGAAGCTTTCTTT.

The CDR3 region is CASSETVDTEAFF. The CDR3 DNA is TGTGCCAGCAGCGAGACAGTCGACACTGAAGCTTTCTTT. The chain couples TRBV11-3 to TRBJ1-1; weak D call: TRBD1 (5 bases). Trimming left V 5 bases short and J 3 bases short, with 10 bases between. The CDR3 sequence is 13 residues long. Germline V CDR1 and CDR2: SGHNT, YENEEA.

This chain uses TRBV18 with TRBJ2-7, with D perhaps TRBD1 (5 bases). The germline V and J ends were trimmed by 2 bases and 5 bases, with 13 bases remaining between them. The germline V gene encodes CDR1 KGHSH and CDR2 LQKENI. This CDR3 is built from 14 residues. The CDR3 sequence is CASSPGAGPNEQYF. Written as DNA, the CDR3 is TGTGCCAGCTCACCAGGGGCAGGGCCGAACGAGCAGTACTTC.

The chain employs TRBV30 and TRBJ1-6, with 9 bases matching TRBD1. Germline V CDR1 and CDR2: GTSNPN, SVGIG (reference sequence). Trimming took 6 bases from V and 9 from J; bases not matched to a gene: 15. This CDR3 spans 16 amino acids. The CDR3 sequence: CACTGGAGSAGSPLHF. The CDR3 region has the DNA TGTGCCTGCACAGGGGGCGCGGGCTCGGCGGGTTCACCCCTCCACTTT.

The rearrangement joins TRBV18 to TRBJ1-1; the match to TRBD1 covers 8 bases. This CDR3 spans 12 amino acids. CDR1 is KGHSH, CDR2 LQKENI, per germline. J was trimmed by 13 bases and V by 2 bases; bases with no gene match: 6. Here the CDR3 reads CASSPSRGPGFF. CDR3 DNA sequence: TGTGCCAGCTCACCAAGCAGGGGGCCAGGTTTCTTT.

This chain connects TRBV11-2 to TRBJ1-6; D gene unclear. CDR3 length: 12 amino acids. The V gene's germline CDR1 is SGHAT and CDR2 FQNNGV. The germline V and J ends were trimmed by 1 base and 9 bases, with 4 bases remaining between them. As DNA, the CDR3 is TGTGCCAGCAGCTTAGGGATTTCACCCCTCCACTTT. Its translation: CASSLGISPLHF.

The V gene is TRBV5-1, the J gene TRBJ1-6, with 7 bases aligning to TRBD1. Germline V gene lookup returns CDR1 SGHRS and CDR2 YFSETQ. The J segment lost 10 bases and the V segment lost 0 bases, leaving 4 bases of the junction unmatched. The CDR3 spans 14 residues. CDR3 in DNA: TGCGCCAGCAGCTTGGGACAGGGAGGATCACCCCTCCACTTT. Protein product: CASSLGQGGSPLHF.

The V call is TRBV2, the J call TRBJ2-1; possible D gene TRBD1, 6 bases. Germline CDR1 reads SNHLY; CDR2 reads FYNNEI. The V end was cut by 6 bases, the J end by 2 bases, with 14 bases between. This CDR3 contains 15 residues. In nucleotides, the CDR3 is TGTGCCAGCAGCGAGGACAGACGCCCCTACAATGAGCAGTTCTTC. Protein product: CASSEDRRPYNEQFF. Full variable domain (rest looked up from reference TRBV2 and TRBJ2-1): EPEVTQTPSHQVTQMGQEVILRCVPISNHLYFYWYRQILGQKVEFLVSFYNNEISEKSEIFDDQFSVERPDGSNFTLKIRSTKLEDSAMYFCASSEDRRPYNEQFFGPGTRLTVL.

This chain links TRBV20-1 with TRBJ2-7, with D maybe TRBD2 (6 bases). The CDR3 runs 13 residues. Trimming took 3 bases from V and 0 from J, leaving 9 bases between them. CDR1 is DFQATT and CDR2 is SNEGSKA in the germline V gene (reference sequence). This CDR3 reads CSASRSGSYEQYF. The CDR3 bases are TGCAGTGCTAGTCGTAGCGGCTCCTACGAGCAGTACTTC.

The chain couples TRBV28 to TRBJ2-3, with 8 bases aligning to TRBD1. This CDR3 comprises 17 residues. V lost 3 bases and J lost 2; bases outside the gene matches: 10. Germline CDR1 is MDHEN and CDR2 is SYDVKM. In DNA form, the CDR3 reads TGTGCCAGCAGTTTGGGGTGGGGGACAGGACCCACAGATACGCAGTATTTT. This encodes CASSLGWGTGPTDTQYF.